This TCR beta chain was sequenced in a study of blood T cell repertoires in COVID-19. Across the whole study: COVID-19 samples from acute and convalescent phases originated in the United States, Italy and Spain. Sources were T cells, B-cell-depleted T cells, or PBMCs; the material itself was cDNA or gDNA.

In the authors' workflow: Researchers report that nucleated cell counts were estimated from reference gene primer amplification. Libraries were prepared by immunoSEQ multiplex PCR; TCRdb keeps only in-frame clonotypes and omits some of them. V and J calls and clone size are those listed in that table; D and trimming were worked out from the DNA. Of over 30,000 clones detected, roughly 78% appear once; the ten largest clones hold approximately 40%. The CDR3 covers 15 residues. In germline, CDR1 is MDHEN, CDR2 SYDVKM. Unmatched junction bases numbered 10, after V lost 6 bases and J lost 4 bases. The TCR originated in a man older than 75 with active or convalescent COVID-19. The J gene is TRBJ1-2, the V gene TRBV28; 8 bases match TRBD1. Sequences were obtained from peripheral blood. The CDR3 DNA is TGTGCCAGCAGCCCTACGGGACAGGCCTCCTATGGCTACACCTTC. Protein sequence: CASSPTGQASYGYTF.